This passage covers 2 T cell receptor beta chains from one sample sequenced in a study of breast tumors, draining lymph nodes, adjacent tissues. TCRdb recomputed calls from the multiplex PCR reads with MiXCR, one row per CDR3 protein. The table has approximately 250,000 distinct CDR3 sequences, roughly a third seen once. Breast cancer patients provided tissue from their axillary draining lymph nodes. The sequenced material came from axillary lymph node tissue. The receptors here all came from a female donor with breast cancer. Some clones in this sample may be carry-over from other donors' samples.

The chain carries TRBV12-3 or TRBV12-4 and TRBJ1-1; D may be TRBD1 (6 bases). The CDR3 loop spans 19 amino acids. Trimming shortened V by 6 bases and J by 1 base, and 27 bases separated the two germline ends. The CDR3, as DNA: TGTGCCAGCAGCTTACTTATCGGGGCAGGGGTTAGAGGGAACACTGAAGCTTTCTTT. It translates to CASSLLIGAGVRGNTEAFF.

This clonotype was counted many times. The genes are TRBV2 and TRBJ2-1, with 7 bases fitting TRBD2. This CDR3 spans 16 amino acids. Germline V gene lookup returns CDR1 SNHLY and CDR2 FYNNEI. The trim removed 2 bases at V and 2 bases at J, leaving 6 bases unmatched. The CDR3 nucleotides are TGTGCCAGCAGTGAATTCCCTAGCGGAGCCTACAATGAGCAGTTCTTC. Protein product: CASSEFPSGAYNEQFF.